The 9 T cell receptor beta chains below all came from one sample that was sequenced in a study of T cell repertoires in cytomegalovirus infection. TCRdb re-derived calls from the reads in MiXCR, one entry per CDR3 protein. Of about 250,000 distinct CDR3 sequences in the sample, about 7% are singletons; the top ten hold roughly 6%. Sequenced: PBMCs. The receptors shown here come from a human donor in good health (CMV status not recorded). Some clones in this sample may be carry-over from other donors' samples.

The table lists this clonotype with many counts. J is TRBJ1-1 and V is TRBV7-2; D ambiguous. Germline values: CDR1 SGHTA, CDR2 FQGNSA. The CDR3 loop spans 14 amino acids. V lost 5 bases, J lost 1 base, and 11 bases lay in between. The CDR3 spells CASSLMGKNTEAFF. The CDR3 nucleotides read TGTGCCAGCAGCCTCATGGGGAAGAACACTGAAGCTTTCTTT.

This clonotype was seen many times. The genes are TRBV7-2 and TRBJ1-4; no definite D call. Germline assignment: CDR1 SGHTA and CDR2 FQGNSA. The CDR3 has 13 amino acids. Trimming removed 5 bases at V and 7 bases at J, with 11 bases between. In DNA form, the CDR3 reads TGTGCCAGCAGCCCCGGTGTCGGTGAAAAACTGTTTTTT. Protein sequence: CASSPGVGEKLFF.

This clonotype has ten or more counts. The chain carries TRBV5-5 and TRBJ2-1; no firm D call. Trimming shortened V by 4 bases and J by 4 bases, and 12 bases separated the two germline ends. The CDR3 has 14 residues. Germline V gene data show CDR1 as SGHKS and CDR2 as YYEKEE (reference sequence). CDR3 in amino acids: CASSPVASYNEQFF. In nucleotides, the CDR3 is TGTGCCAGCAGCCCGGTTGCGAGTTACAATGAGCAGTTCTTC.

In this sample, this clonotype turned up many times. The J gene is TRBJ2-1, the V gene TRBV6-1; 9 nucleotides align to TRBD2. Germline CDR1 and CDR2: MNHNS and SASEGT. This CDR3 has 15 residues. With 6 bases clipped from V and 1 base from J, the junction kept 4 bases outside the gene matches. The CDR3 DNA follows: TGTGCCAGCAGGAACAGCGGGGGGTCCTACAATGAGCAGTTCTTC. Translating it yields CASRNSGGSYNEQFF.

This clonotype was recorded at least ten times. J is TRBJ2-1 and V is TRBV23-1; 7 positions agree with TRBD2. TRBV23-1 is recorded as an ORF, its role being uncertain. J lost 4 bases, V lost 0 bases, and 3 bases had no gene match. The CDR3 is made up of 15 amino acids. CDR3 protein: CASSQSTGGYNEQFF. The CDR3 DNA follows: TGCGCCAGCAGTCAATCAACGGGGGGTTACAATGAGCAGTTCTTC.

This clonotype occurred a few times. The chain joins TRBV20-1 to TRBJ1-6; weak D call: TRBD1 (5 bases). Trimming shortened V by 3 bases and J by 7 bases, and 13 bases separated the two germline ends. Germline V gives CDR1 DFQATT, CDR2 SNEGSKA (reference sequence). The CDR3 extends over 14 amino acids. CDR3: CSASSGLRNSPLHF. CDR3 coding DNA: TGCAGTGCTAGTTCGGGACTGAGGAATTCACCCCTCCACTTT.

This clonotype came up many times. This sequence joins TRBV29-1 and TRBJ2-5; D possibly corresponds to TRBD2 (6 bases). V lost 3 bases to trimming and J lost 1 base, with 15 bases between them. Germline V gives CDR1 SQVTM, CDR2 ANQGSEA. This CDR3 has 15 amino acids. CDR3 DNA: TGCAGCGTTGAGGGAGGAGGGACCTTCCAAGAGACCCAGTACTTC. It codes for CSVEGGGTFQETQYF. Full variable domain (remainder filled in from reference TRBV29-1 and TRBJ2-5): SAVISQKPSRDICQRGTSLTIQCQVDSQVTMMFWYRQQPGQSLTLIATANQGSEATYESGFVIDKFPISRPNLTFSTLTVSNMSPEDSSIYLCSVEGGGTFQETQYFGPGTRLLVL.

Many counts were recorded for this clonotype. V is TRBV29-1 and J is TRBJ2-5; D is possibly TRBD1 (6 bases). The V gene's germline CDR1 is SQVTM and CDR2 ANQGSEA. The CDR3 has 12 residues. Trimming removed 7 bases from V and 6 bases from J, with 15 bases in between. The CDR3 sequence is CSAHQGSQTQYF. The CDR3, as DNA: TGCAGCGCCCACCAGGGGAGCCAGACCCAGTACTTC.

The rearrangement links TRBV7-2 to TRBJ2-7; no firm D call. Trimming stripped 2 bases from V and 3 bases from J, with 8 bases between. The germline CDR1 and CDR2 sequences are SGHTA and FQGNSA. There are 13 residues in the CDR3. CDR3 DNA sequence: TGTGCCAGCAGCTTACGTAACCTCTACGAGCAGTACTTC. It specifies CASSLRNLYEQYF. The complete variable domain, with remaining parts taken from reference TRBV7-2 and TRBJ2-7, reads GAGVSQSPSNKVTEKGKDVELRCDPISGHTALYWYRQSLGQGLEFLIYFQGNSAPDKSGLPSDRFSAERTGGSVSTLTIQRTQQEDSAVYLCASSLRNLYEQYFGPGTRLTVT.